This is a list of T cell receptor beta chains from one sample in a study of T cell changes during pregnancy in multiple sclerosis. The protocol was immunoSEQ multiplex PCR, while the TCRdb copy is restricted to in-frame clones and leaves out a portion. This table holds roughly 110,000 clones, roughly 90% found once. The sequences come from peripheral blood, collected in the third trimester of pregnancy. The origin of the receptors is a female donor in good health, enrolled as a control in a pregnancy study. CDR3s include the opening cysteine and the closing phenylalanine or tryptophan. D genes are given only for firm matches. Only some rows state a clone size, as once, few, many or a class for expanded clones.

clone size: .; V gene: TRBV18; D gene: .; J gene: TRBJ1-5; CDR3 protein: CASSPRLWQEGQPQHF; CDR3 DNA: TGTGCCAGCTCACCGAGATTATGGCAGGAGGGGCAGCCCCAGCATTTT
clone size: .; V gene: TRBV7-2; D gene: TRBD1; J gene: TRBJ2-3; CDR3 protein: CASSLARGQSTDTQYF; CDR3 DNA: TGTGCCAGCAGCTTAGCCCGGGGACAGAGCACAGATACGCAGTATTTT
clone size: once; V gene: TRBV5-1; D gene: TRBD1; J gene: TRBJ2-7; CDR3 protein: CASSSTGGSNEQYF; CDR3 DNA: TGCGCCAGCAGCTCCACAGGGGGATCGAACGAGCAGTACTTC
clone size: .; V gene: TRBV6-5; D gene: TRBD1; J gene: TRBJ1-1; CDR3 protein: CASRTGTARPEAFF; CDR3 DNA: TGTGCCAGCAGGACAGGGACGGCGCGACCTGAAGCTTTCTTT
clone size: .; V gene: TRBV7-2; D gene: .; J gene: TRBJ1-1; CDR3 protein: CASSLERADKEAFF; CDR3 DNA: TGTGCCAGCAGCTTAGAGAGGGCAGACAAAGAAGCTTTCTTT
clone size: .; V gene: TRBV25-1; D gene: .; J gene: TRBJ1-3; CDR3 protein: CASKDSTGWGNTIYF; CDR3 DNA: TGTGCCAGTAAAGATAGTACAGGGTGGGGAAACACCATATATTTT
clone size: .; V gene: TRBV11-3; D gene: .; J gene: TRBJ1-1; CDR3 protein: CASSLAMEEAFF; CDR3 DNA: TGTGCCAGCAGCTTAGCGATGGAGGAAGCTTTCTTT
clone size: .; V gene: TRBV7-3; D gene: TRBD1; J gene: TRBJ2-1; CDR3 protein: CASSLYRGQTYNEQFF; CDR3 DNA: TGTGCCAGCAGCCTGTACAGGGGGCAGACCTACAATGAGCAGTTCTTC
clone size: .; V gene: TRBV19; D gene: .; J gene: TRBJ2-7; CDR3 protein: CASSIGPGYAEKAYEQYF; CDR3 DNA: TGTGCCAGTAGTATAGGCCCCGGTTATGCGGAGAAAGCTTACGAGCAGTACTTC
clone size: .; V gene: TRBV29-1; D gene: TRBD2; J gene: TRBJ2-3; CDR3 protein: CSVEAGGHADTQYF; CDR3 DNA: TGCAGCGTTGAAGCGGGGGGGCACGCAGATACGCAGTATTTT
clone size: .; V gene: TRBV4-2; D gene: TRBD2; J gene: TRBJ2-3; CDR3 protein: CASSQRGDTQYF; CDR3 DNA: TGTGCCAGCAGCCAGCGGGGGGATACGCAGTATTTT
clone size: once; V gene: TRBV4-3; D gene: TRBD1; J gene: TRBJ1-1; CDR3 protein: CASSFTAGGIGEAFF; CDR3 DNA: TGCGCCAGCAGCTTCACCGCAGGGGGAATCGGTGAAGCTTTCTTT
clone size: .; V gene: TRBV7-7; D gene: .; J gene: TRBJ2-1; CDR3 protein: CASSKRQSSYNEQFF; CDR3 DNA: TGTGCTAGCAGCAAACGACAGAGCTCCTACAATGAGCAGTTCTTC
clone size: .; V gene: TRBV6-1; D gene: .; J gene: TRBJ2-7; CDR3 protein: CASTDTYYEQYF; CDR3 DNA: TGTGCCAGCACGGACACATACTACGAGCAGTACTTC
clone size: .; V gene: TRBV20-1; D gene: .; J gene: TRBJ2-5; CDR3 protein: CSAAGQETQYF; CDR3 DNA: TGCAGTGCCGCAGGACAAGAGACCCAGTACTTC
clone size: .; V gene: TRBV30; D gene: TRBD1; J gene: TRBJ1-2; CDR3 protein: CAWAPGQGVYGYTF; CDR3 DNA: TGTGCCTGGGCCCCGGGACAGGGGGTTTATGGCTACACCTTC
clone size: .; V gene: TRBV7-9; D gene: .; J gene: TRBJ2-3; CDR3 protein: CASSLVGGPGTQYF; CDR3 DNA: TGTGCCAGCAGCTTAGTAGGAGGGCCCGGTACGCAGTATTTT
clone size: .; V gene: TRBV6-5; D gene: .; J gene: TRBJ2-5; CDR3 protein: CASNSVGETQYF; CDR3 DNA: TGTGCCAGCAATAGCGTGGGAGAGACCCAGTACTTC
clone size: .; V gene: TRBV9; D gene: TRBD1; J gene: TRBJ2-2; CDR3 protein: CASSAGQENTGELFF; CDR3 DNA: TGTGCCAGCAGCGCCGGACAGGAGAACACCGGGGAGCTGTTTTTT
clone size: .; V gene: TRBV4-1; D gene: TRBD1; J gene: TRBJ1-1; CDR3 protein: CASSQYPQSGTEEAFF; CDR3 DNA: TGCGCCAGCAGCCAATATCCCCAATCCGGGACAGAAGAAGCTTTCTTT
clone size: .; V gene: TRBV30; D gene: .; J gene: TRBJ2-3; CDR3 protein: CAWGGGTDTQYF; CDR3 DNA: TGTGCCTGGGGCGGAGGAACAGATACGCAGTATTTT
clone size: once; V gene: TRBV6-5; D gene: .; J gene: TRBJ2-7; CDR3 protein: CASRVRSGRSYEQYF; CDR3 DNA: TGTGCCAGCAGGGTGCGGAGCGGGCGCTCCTACGAGCAGTACTTC
clone size: .; V gene: TRBV9; D gene: .; J gene: TRBJ2-1; CDR3 protein: CASSVGQGFRNEQFF; CDR3 DNA: TGTGCCAGCAGCGTAGGGCAGGGGTTTCGTAATGAGCAGTTCTTC
clone size: .; V gene: TRBV9; D gene: TRBD2; J gene: TRBJ2-1; CDR3 protein: CASSATSGGVYEQFF; CDR3 DNA: TGTGCCAGCAGCGCCACTAGCGGGGGGGTATATGAGCAGTTCTTC
clone size: .; V gene: TRBV27; D gene: TRBD2; J gene: TRBJ2-3; CDR3 protein: CASSRGLAGGTDTQYF; CDR3 DNA: TGTGCCAGCAGCCGCGGACTAGCGGGGGGCACAGATACGCAGTATTTT
clone size: .; V gene: TRBV12-5; D gene: .; J gene: TRBJ2-7; CDR3 protein: CASGFDRGNPSYEQYF; CDR3 DNA: TGTGCTAGTGGGTTTGACCGGGGGAATCCAAGCTACGAGCAGTACTTC
clone size: .; V gene: TRBV11-2; D gene: .; J gene: TRBJ1-4; CDR3 protein: CASSLGARVTEKLFF; CDR3 DNA: TGTGCCAGCAGCTTAGGAGCCCGGGTAACCGAAAAACTGTTTTTT
clone size: .; V gene: TRBV5-4; D gene: TRBD1; J gene: TRBJ2-7; CDR3 protein: CASSYWGETGGSGEQYF; CDR3 DNA: TGTGCCAGCAGCTATTGGGGAGAGACAGGGGGCAGCGGCGAGCAGTACTTC
clone size: .; V gene: TRBV7-3; D gene: .; J gene: TRBJ2-7; CDR3 protein: CASSLTQGSHEQYF; CDR3 DNA: TGTGCCAGCAGCTTAACACAGGGTTCCCACGAGCAGTACTTC
clone size: .; V gene: TRBV6-1; D gene: TRBD1; J gene: TRBJ2-3; CDR3 protein: CASSEDRGSTDTQYF; CDR3 DNA: TGTGCCAGCAGTGAAGACAGGGGAAGCACAGATACGCAGTATTTT
clone size: .; V gene: TRBV7-8; D gene: TRBD1; J gene: TRBJ2-1; CDR3 protein: CASSLGDRGNNEQFF; CDR3 DNA: TGTGCCAGCAGCTTAGGGGACAGGGGGAACAATGAGCAGTTCTTC
clone size: .; V gene: TRBV19; D gene: .; J gene: TRBJ2-5; CDR3 protein: CASSTQVRETQYF; CDR3 DNA: TGTGCCAGTAGTACGCAGGTGAGAGAGACCCAGTACTTC
clone size: .; V gene: TRBV6-5; D gene: .; J gene: TRBJ1-5; CDR3 protein: CASSYGGSSNQPQHF; CDR3 DNA: TGTGCCAGCAGTTACGGTGGCTCGAGCAATCAGCCCCAGCATTTT
clone size: .; V gene: TRBV7-9; D gene: .; J gene: TRBJ2-7; CDR3 protein: CASSLSSYEQYF; CDR3 DNA: TGTGCCAGCAGCCTCAGCTCCTACGAGCAGTACTTC
clone size: once; V gene: TRBV4-2; D gene: .; J gene: TRBJ1-3; CDR3 protein: CASSQDEGAGNTIYF; CDR3 DNA: TGTGCCAGCAGCCAAGACGAGGGAGCTGGAAACACCATATATTTT
clone size: .; V gene: TRBV19; D gene: .; J gene: TRBJ1-6; CDR3 protein: CASSIWSSYNSPLHF; CDR3 DNA: TGTGCCAGTAGTATCTGGAGCTCCTATAATTCACCCCTCCACTTT
clone size: .; V gene: TRBV11-2; D gene: .; J gene: TRBJ1-1; CDR3 protein: CASSQTGFAEAFF; CDR3 DNA: TGTGCCAGCAGCCAGACAGGATTCGCTGAAGCTTTCTTT
clone size: .; V gene: TRBV5-1; D gene: .; J gene: TRBJ1-5; CDR3 protein: CASSLGPQVPDSNQPQHF; CDR3 DNA: TGCGCCAGCAGCTTGGGGCCACAGGTACCCGATAGCAATCAGCCCCAGCATTTT
clone size: .; V gene: TRBV27; D gene: .; J gene: TRBJ2-7; CDR3 protein: CASSLRQEAYEQYF; CDR3 DNA: TGTGCCAGCAGTTTAAGGCAGGAAGCCTACGAGCAGTACTTC
clone size: .; V gene: TRBV19; D gene: TRBD1; J gene: TRBJ1-3; CDR3 protein: CASTKMTGGNTIYF; CDR3 DNA: TGTGCCAGTACTAAAATGACAGGGGGAAACACCATATATTTT
clone size: .; V gene: TRBV6-1; D gene: TRBD1; J gene: TRBJ1-4; CDR3 protein: CASSEGTGNNEKLFF; CDR3 DNA: TGTGCCAGCAGTGAAGGGACAGGGAATAATGAAAAACTGTTTTTT
clone size: .; V gene: TRBV11-2; D gene: .; J gene: TRBJ2-3; CDR3 protein: CASSLGQGSTDTQYF; CDR3 DNA: TGTGCCAGCAGCTTAGGTCAGGGTAGCACAGATACGCAGTATTTT
clone size: .; V gene: TRBV7-9; D gene: .; J gene: TRBJ1-5; CDR3 protein: CASSRGGSNQPQHF; CDR3 DNA: TGTGCCAGCAGCCGGGGGGGGAGCAATCAGCCCCAGCATTTT
clone size: .; V gene: TRBV29-1; D gene: TRBD1; J gene: TRBJ1-1; CDR3 protein: CSVEDQYVRGRWTEAFF; CDR3 DNA: TGCAGCGTTGAAGATCAGTACGTCAGGGGGCGTTGGACTGAAGCTTTCTTT
clone size: .; V gene: TRBV4-3; D gene: .; J gene: TRBJ2-5; CDR3 protein: CASSQDTGREAQYF; CDR3 DNA: TGCGCCAGCAGCCAAGATACAGGGAGGGAGGCCCAGTACTTC
clone size: .; V gene: TRBV27; D gene: .; J gene: TRBJ2-2; CDR3 protein: CASSPNTGELFF; CDR3 DNA: TGTGCCAGCAGCCCTAACACCGGGGAGCTGTTTTTT
clone size: .; V gene: TRBV27; D gene: .; J gene: TRBJ1-1; CDR3 protein: CASSLSPMNTEAFF; CDR3 DNA: TGTGCCAGCAGTTTAAGCCCGATGAACACTGAAGCTTTCTTT
clone size: once; V gene: TRBV27; D gene: TRBD1; J gene: TRBJ1-4; CDR3 protein: CASSISTGRYEKLFF; CDR3 DNA: TGTGCCAGCAGTATATCGACAGGGCGGTATGAAAAACTGTTTTTT
clone size: .; V gene: TRBV30; D gene: TRBD1; J gene: TRBJ1-1; CDR3 protein: CAWSVRDRRDTEAFF; CDR3 DNA: TGTGCCTGGAGTGTAAGGGACAGGAGAGACACTGAAGCTTTCTTT
clone size: .; V gene: TRBV9; D gene: TRBD1; J gene: TRBJ1-1; CDR3 protein: CASSPTGAEAFF; CDR3 DNA: TGTGCCAGCAGCCCAACAGGGGCTGAAGCTTTCTTT
clone size: .; V gene: TRBV4-3; D gene: TRBD1; J gene: TRBJ2-2; CDR3 protein: CASSQGQGIQAGELFF; CDR3 DNA: TGCGCCAGCAGCCAGGGACAGGGAATACAGGCCGGGGAGCTGTTTTTT